These 18 T cell receptor beta chains share one sample of origin, sequenced in a study of T-cell memory formation after mild COVID-19. TCRdb fed the 5' RACE reads into MiXCR, producing one record per CDR3 protein. This table holds more than 250,000 distinct CDR3 sequences, roughly 17% found once. The source material was PBMCs or a T cell subset sorted from them (not recorded which). These receptors were collected from a man in his late teens or twenties who had mild COVID-19 (a few samples of this study predate the infection). Cell type and time point are not known.

The V gene is TRBV15, the J gene TRBJ1-6; no clear D gene. Per germline, CDR1 LNHNV and CDR2 YYDKDF (reference sequence). The CDR3 contains 12 residues. Trimming removed 8 bases at V and 8 bases at J, with 10 bases between. CDR3 nucleotides: TGTGCCACCGCCCGAGGTTATTCACCCCTCCACTTT. Its translation is CATARGYSPLHF.

The V gene is TRBV4-2, the J gene TRBJ1-5, with no clear D. There are 15 residues in the CDR3. Germline V gives CDR1 LGHNA, CDR2 YNFKEQ. Trimming stripped 6 bases from V and 0 bases from J, with 12 bases between. For the CDR3, the DNA is TGTGCCAGCAGTCAGGCTATTGGTAGCAATCAGCCCCAGCATTTT. The encoded protein is CASSQAIGSNQPQHF.

This chain connects TRBV12-3 or TRBV12-4 to TRBJ2-1; 7 bases align to TRBD1. V was clipped by 10 bases and J by 9 bases; unmatched bases: 12. CDR3 length equals 13 residues. In DNA form, the CDR3 reads TGTGCCACCCGACAGGGACGTCTGGGTGAGCAGTTCTTC. Translated, it gives CATRQGRLGEQFF.

The rearrangement links TRBV15 to TRBJ2-1, with no clear D. This CDR3 contains 15 residues. Trimming pared 0 bases from V and 8 bases from J, leaving 14 bases between. Germline V gene lookup returns CDR1 LNHNV and CDR2 YYDKDF (reference sequence). The CDR3 coding sequence is TGTGCCACCAGCAGAGACCGCGGTGGATTGCATGAGCAGTTCTTC. This encodes CATSRDRGGLHEQFF.

J is TRBJ2-5 and V is TRBV2; TRBD1 aligns across 8 bases. Germline V gives CDR1 SNHLY, CDR2 FYNNEI. The trim removed 2 bases at V and 1 base at J, leaving 6 bases unmatched. CDR3 size: 16 residues. CDR3 DNA sequence: TGTGCCAGCAGTGAATTGACAGGGGCCACCCAAGAGACCCAGTACTTC. Its translation: CASSELTGATQETQYF. Full variable domain (remainder filled in from reference TRBV2 and TRBJ2-5): EPEVTQTPSHQVTQMGQEVILRCVPISNHLYFYWYRQILGQKVEFLVSFYNNEISEKSEIFDDQFSVERPDGSNFTLKIRSTKLEDSAMYFCASSELTGATQETQYFGPGTRLLVL.

The chain is built from TRBV5-1 and TRBJ1-2, with 8 nucleotides matching TRBD1. CDR3 length equals 14 residues. Germline V gene sequence: CDR1 SGHRS, CDR2 YFSETQ. V trimming: 0 bases; J trimming: 6 bases; junction bases outside the gene matches: 4. In nucleotides, the CDR3 is TGCGCCAGCAGCTTGGCCTACAGGGGGGATGGCTACACCTTC. It is translated as CASSLAYRGDGYTF.

This chain joins TRBV28 and TRBJ2-5, with TRBD2 as a possible D gene (5 bases). Germline V CDR1 and CDR2: MDHEN, SYDVKM. V dropped 6 bases and J dropped 6 bases, with 17 bases sitting between them. The length of the CDR3 is 14 residues. The CDR3 region has the DNA TGTGCCAGCAGCCTGTCCGGGGTTGGGAAGACCCAGTACTTC. As protein: CASSLSGVGKTQYF. Drawing the rest from reference TRBV28 and TRBJ2-5, the complete variable domain is DVKVTQSSRYLVKRTGEKVFLECVQDMDHENMFWYRQDPGLGLRLIYFSYDVKMKEKGDIPEGYSVSREKKERFSLILESASTNQTSMYLCASSLSGVGKTQYFGPGTRLLVL.

This clonotype was observed at least ten times. The chain combines TRBV4-1 with TRBJ2-3; TRBD2 agrees at 12 bases. Trimming at V came to 0 bases and at J to 3 bases, leaving 13 bases not matched to a gene. Germline V gives CDR1 MGHRA, CDR2 YSYEKL. CDR3 size: 20 residues. The CDR3 reads CASSQEPGLAGGRETDTQYF. The CDR3 nucleotides read TGCGCCAGCAGCCAAGAACCAGGGCTAGCGGGGGGGCGGGAAACAGATACGCAGTATTTT.

This clonotype was counted a few times. The chain uses TRBV5-1 and TRBJ2-7, with 9 bases identical to TRBD1. This CDR3 is built from 15 residues. J gave up 1 base and V 7 bases, and 9 bases lay outside the gene matches. Germline CDR1 is SGHRS and CDR2 is YFSETQ. The CDR3 bases are TGCGCCAGCTCGGATGATGGGACAGGGTCCTACGAGCAGTACTTC. Residues: CASSDDGTGSYEQYF. Full variable domain (remainder filled in from reference TRBV5-1 and TRBJ2-7): KAGVTQTPRYLIKTRGQQVTLSCSPISGHRSVSWYQQTPGQGLQFLFEYFSETQRNKGNFPGRFSGRQFSNSRSEMNVSTLELGDSALYLCASSDDGTGSYEQYFGPGTRLTVT.

The sample holds a few counts of this clonotype. This sequence joins TRBV5-1 and TRBJ2-3; 8 positions match TRBD1. The CDR3 runs 14 residues. Per germline, CDR1 SGHRS and CDR2 YFSETQ. The junction had 7 bases not matched to a gene; V was cut back by 4 bases and J by 6 bases. The CDR3 DNA reads TGCGCCAGCAGCCTAAGGACAGGGTACGATACGCAGTATTTT. Residues: CASSLRTGYDTQYF.

This rearrangement joins TRBV27 to TRBJ2-2, with TRBD1 matching 9 bases. The V segment lost 3 bases and the J segment 0 bases; nucleotides outside the gene matches: 2. Per the germline V gene, CDR1 is MNHEY and CDR2 is SMNVEV (reference sequence). The CDR3 loop spans 16 amino acids. CDR3 sequence reads: CASSLWTGANTGELFF. The CDR3 DNA reads TGTGCCAGCAGTTTGTGGACAGGGGCGAACACCGGGGAGCTGTTTTTT.

The chain links TRBV6-2 or TRBV6-3 to TRBJ1-5, with 9 nucleotides matching TRBD1. CDR3 length: 15 residues. Losses at the gene ends were 4 bases for V and 6 bases for J; bases not matched to a gene: 7. CDR1 and CDR2 (germline): MNHEY, SVGEGT. The CDR3 spells CASSFPDRGRQPQHF. The CDR3 DNA sequence: TGTGCCAGCAGTTTCCCGGACAGGGGACGTCAGCCCCAGCATTTT.

This clonotype was counted between two and nine times. The CDR3 protein is CASSGRTSGLLAKNIQYF. The CDR3 DNA sequence: TGTGCCAGCAGCGGGAGGACTAGCGGGCTACTAGCCAAAAACATTCAGTACTTC. V usage is TRBV11-2 and J usage is TRBJ2-4, with 11 positions matching TRBD2. The V gene's germline CDR1 is SGHAT and CDR2 FQNNGV. Trimming removed 5 bases from V and 0 bases from J; junction bases left unmatched: 9. This CDR3 has 18 residues.

The chain recombines TRBV20-1 with TRBJ1-1; 11 nucleotides match TRBD1. From germline, CDR1 is DFQATT and CDR2 SNEGSKA (reference sequence). CDR3 length: 12 residues. Trimming removed 6 bases from V and 8 bases from J; junction bases left unmatched: 5. The CDR3 here is CSAGTGGLEAFF. The CDR3, as DNA: TGCAGTGCAGGGACAGGGGGTCTAGAAGCTTTCTTT.

This clonotype was observed a few times. The V gene is TRBV5-5, the J gene TRBJ1-1, with D possibly matching TRBD1 (5 bases). Per germline, CDR1 SGHKS and CDR2 YYEKEE (reference sequence). The CDR3 has 17 residues. V was shortened by 1 base and J by 1 base, with 17 bases between the two germline ends. The chain's CDR3 is CASSLRWGKVQNTEAFF. The CDR3, as DNA: TGTGCCAGCAGCTTGCGGTGGGGGAAGGTTCAGAACACTGAAGCTTTCTTT.

The rearrangement joins TRBV12-3 or TRBV12-4 to TRBJ2-7; a possible D gene is TRBD2 (7 bases). CDR3 length equals 12 residues. V was cut by 3 bases and J by 7 bases, with 10 bases left in between. CDR3 loop: CASSFGGAEQYF. The CDR3 DNA sequence: TGTGCCAGCAGTTTTGGGGGGGCTGAGCAGTACTTC.

There are a few counts of this clonotype. The chain is built from TRBV4-3 and TRBJ1-2; D uncertain. V gave up 1 base and J gave up 3 bases, with 12 bases separating them. Germline V gene lookup returns CDR1 LGHNA and CDR2 YSLEER. This CDR3 spans 15 amino acids. CDR3 sequence reads: CASSQVTWEDYGYTF. The DNA of the CDR3 is TGCGCCAGCAGCCAAGTTACATGGGAGGACTATGGCTACACCTTC.

This clonotype was observed a few times. The rearrangement links TRBV29-1 to TRBJ2-2; D may be TRBD2 (6 bases). The germline V gene has CDR1 SQVTM and CDR2 ANQGSEA. Trimming took off 1 base at V and 6 bases at J, with 9 bases between the two ends. The CDR3 runs to 13 residues. In DNA form, the CDR3 reads TGCAGCGTTGAAGTCACGGGAGCCGGGGAGCTGTTTTTT. It codes for CSVEVTGAGELFF.